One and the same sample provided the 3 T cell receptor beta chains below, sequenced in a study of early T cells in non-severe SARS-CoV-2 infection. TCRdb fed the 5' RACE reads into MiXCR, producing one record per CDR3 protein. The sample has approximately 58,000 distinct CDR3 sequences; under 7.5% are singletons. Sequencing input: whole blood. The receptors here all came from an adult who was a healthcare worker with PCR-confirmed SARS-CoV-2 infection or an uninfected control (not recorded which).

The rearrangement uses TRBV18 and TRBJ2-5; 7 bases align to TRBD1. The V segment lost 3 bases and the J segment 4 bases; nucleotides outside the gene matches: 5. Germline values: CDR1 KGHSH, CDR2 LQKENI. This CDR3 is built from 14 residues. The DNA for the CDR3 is TGTGCCAGCTCACCGCAGCCAGGGGGAGAGACCCAGTACTTC. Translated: CASSPQPGGETQYF.

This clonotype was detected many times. CDR3 sequence: CASSPRWTGANVLTF. The CDR3 coding sequence is TGTGCCAGCAGCCCCCGCTGGACTGGGGCCAACGTCCTGACTTTC. The V call is TRBV7-6, the J call TRBJ2-6, with no clear D. CDR1 is SGHVS and CDR2 is FNYEAQ in the germline V gene. V lost 5 bases and J lost 2, with 10 bases in between. This CDR3 is built from 15 residues.

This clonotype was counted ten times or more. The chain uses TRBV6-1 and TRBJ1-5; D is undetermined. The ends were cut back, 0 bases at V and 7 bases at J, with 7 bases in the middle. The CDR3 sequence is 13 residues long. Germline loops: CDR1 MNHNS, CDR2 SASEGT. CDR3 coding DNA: TGTGCCAGCAGTGAAGCCTCGTCCCAGCCCCAGCATTTT. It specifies CASSEASSQPQHF.